The T cell receptor (beta chain) described here comes from a study of T cells after yellow fever vaccination. In this sample, this clonotype turned up a few times. The antigen remains undetermined. The ends lost 5 bases at V and 8 bases at J; junction bases unmatched: 16. Germline assignment: CDR1 DFQATT and CDR2 SNEGSKA (reference sequence). The CDR3 has 15 amino acids. Study-wide findings and caveats: Clonotypes found in both CD4 and CD8 compartments made up a small share. Most clones from primary vaccination resurfaced after the booster (about 96% CD4, 88% CD8).

Making TCR cDNA involved 5'RACE template switching, which added UMIs and a universal primer site. MiXCR, run by TCRdb on the 5' RACE reads, gives a single entry per CDR3 protein. The top ten clones hold roughly 17% of a sample with around 530,000 distinct CDR3 sequences, around a sixth of them seen once. The sequence was collected from a young man who received the YFV17D yellow fever vaccine. The sample here was PBMCs, taken less than 6 days after the first yellow fever vaccination. The chain is built from TRBV20-1 and TRBJ1-2; 8 nucleotides match TRBD1. The chain's CDR3 is CSAPRGQEDLWGYTF. The CDR3 bases are TGCAGTGCTCCTAGGGGACAGGAGGATCTATGGGGCTACACCTTC.